Below, 29 T cell receptor beta chains from the same sample are listed, as sequenced in a study of control samples from healthy donors and cancer patients. The protocol was immunoSEQ multiplex PCR, while the TCRdb copy is restricted to in-frame clones and leaves out a portion. The repertoire has fewer than 2,000 clones, around 84% of them found once; the top ten carry 9.5% to 11%. The material sequenced was formalin-fixed, paraffin-embedded tissue. The receptors were sampled from a female donor with lung cancer.

J is TRBJ2-7 and V is TRBV4-1, with unresolved D. Trimming shortened V by 0 bases and J by 3 bases, and 9 bases separated the two germline ends. In germline, CDR1 is MGHRA, CDR2 YSYEKL. The CDR3 length is 14 residues. For the CDR3, the DNA is TGCGCCAGCAGCCAAGAATTTGGTATCTACGAGCAGTACTTC. It is translated as CASSQEFGIYEQYF.

The chain carries TRBV7-2 and TRBJ2-5; no reliable D call. V lost 5 bases to trimming and J lost 6 bases, with 13 bases between them. The V gene's germline CDR1 is SGHTA and CDR2 FQGNSA. This CDR3 comprises 13 residues. The CDR3 here is CASSPARGKTQYF. As DNA, the CDR3 is TGTGCCAGCAGCCCGGCGCGTGGGAAGACCCAGTACTTC.

A word on this clone: The sample has other DNA sequences that encode this CDR3 too. The chain employs TRBV11-3 and TRBJ1-6; D is undetermined. The CDR3 is 13 amino acids. The V end was cut by 3 bases, the J end by 6 bases, with 6 bases between. Germline values: CDR1 SGHNT, CDR2 YENEEA. The CDR3: CASSLEANSPLHF. The CDR3 DNA reads as TGTGCCAGCAGCTTGGAGGCTAATTCACCCCTCCACTTT.

CDR3 amino acids: CASTPGGRAATGELFF. The CDR3 DNA is TGTGCCAGCACCCCTGGCGGGAGGGCGGCCACCGGGGAGCTGTTTTTT. The V call is TRBV5-4, the J call TRBJ2-2, with 9 nucleotides matching TRBD2. Germline V gene lookup returns CDR1 SGHNT and CDR2 YYREEE (reference sequence). After removal of 6 bases from V and 4 bases from J, the junction contained 10 bases not matched to a gene. CDR3 length: 16 residues.

V is TRBV7-2 and J is TRBJ1-1; D gene unclear. Trimming cost V 2 bases and J 10 bases, with 17 bases left between them. CDR3 size: 14 residues. The germline gives CDR1 SGHTA, CDR2 FQGNSA. The CDR3 sequence is CASSLLSDRGGAFF. In nucleotides, the CDR3 is TGTGCCAGCAGCTTACTATCCGACCGGGGTGGAGCTTTCTTT.

This clone was detected only a few times. This chain links TRBV5-6 with TRBJ2-7, with 10 bases lining up with TRBD2. There are 18 residues in the CDR3. Per the germline V gene, CDR1 is SGHDT and CDR2 is YYEEEE. V shed 3 bases and J 3 bases; nucleotides not matched to a gene: 15. CDR3 residues: CASSSPGLAIIPHYEQYF. The CDR3, as DNA: TGTGCCAGCAGCTCTCCGGGACTAGCGATAATCCCTCACTACGAGCAGTACTTC.

This chain uses TRBV5-1 with TRBJ1-2, with 10 nucleotides matching TRBD1. This CDR3 is built from 15 residues. Per the germline V gene, CDR1 is SGHRS and CDR2 is YFSETQ. Losses at the gene ends were 4 bases for V and 2 bases for J; bases not matched to a gene: 5. The CDR3 here is CASSRDRGNNYGYTF. CDR3 coding DNA: TGCGCCAGCAGCCGGGACAGGGGAAACAACTATGGCTACACCTTC.

The rearrangement joins TRBV7-9 to TRBJ2-1; 15 bases match TRBD2. Germline lookup yields CDR1 SEHNR and CDR2 FQNEAQ (reference sequence). The CDR3 is 15 residues long. V lost 1 base to trimming and J lost 10 bases; unmatched junction nucleotides: 2. CDR3 protein: CASSLDGTSGREQFF. The CDR3 region has the DNA TGTGCCAGCAGCTTAGACGGGACTAGCGGGAGGGAGCAGTTCTTC.

This clone was counted a few times. The chain links TRBV2 to TRBJ2-7; D is unclear. The CDR3 runs 10 residues. Germline loops: CDR1 SNHLY, CDR2 FYNNEI. Trimming took off 8 bases at V and 3 bases at J, with 5 bases between the two ends. The CDR3 region is CASGFYEQYF. The CDR3 DNA reads as TGTGCCAGCGGGTTCTACGAGCAGTACTTC.

The chain joins TRBV7-9 to TRBJ2-1; 13 nucleotides match TRBD2. J was trimmed by 9 bases and V by 3 bases; bases with no gene match: 5. CDR3 length: 15 residues. Germline CDR1 reads SEHNR; CDR2 reads FQNEAQ (reference sequence). CDR3 loop: CASSFGTSGIGEQFF. Written as DNA, the CDR3 is TGTGCCAGCAGCTTTGGGACTAGCGGGATCGGTGAGCAGTTCTTC. The entire variable domain, with the rest obtained from reference TRBV7-9 and TRBJ2-1, is as follows: DTGVSQNPRHKITKRGQNVTFRCDPISEHNRLYWYRQTLGQGPEFLTYFQNEAQLEKSRLLSDRFSAERPKGSFSTLEIQRTEQGDSAMYLCASSFGTSGIGEQFFGPGTRLTVL.

This clone was observed a few times. The chain employs TRBV6-4 and TRBJ2-3; maybe TRBD2 (5 bases). The germline V gene has CDR1 MRHNA and CDR2 SNTAGT. V was clipped by 4 bases and J by 4 bases, with 9 bases between them. The CDR3 is made up of 13 amino acids. The CDR3 region has the DNA TGTGCCAGCAGTGTCGGGGAATCAGATACGCAGTATTTT. Its protein product is CASSVGESDTQYF.

The sample holds one count of this clone. The chain carries TRBV6-1 and TRBJ2-5, with D perhaps matching TRBD1 (5 bases). This CDR3 is built from 14 residues. The germline gives CDR1 MNHNS, CDR2 SASEGT. V shed 3 bases and J shed 5 bases, with 13 bases lying between them. The CDR3 DNA reads TGTGCCAGCAGTGATTGGCAGGGTCAGGAGACCCAGTACTTC. Translated, it gives CASSDWQGQETQYF.

The chain combines TRBV6-5 with TRBJ2-3, with D hard to call. Trimming took off 0 bases at V and 1 base at J, with 8 bases between the two ends. The CDR3 totals 15 residues. The germline V gene has CDR1 MNHEY and CDR2 SVGAGI. The CDR3 loop reads CASSYSGSGTDTQYF. The DNA of the CDR3 is TGTGCCAGCAGTTACTCGGGTTCTGGCACAGATACGCAGTATTTT.

This chain joins TRBV27 and TRBJ2-5; TRBD2 might be the D (6 bases). This CDR3 contains 14 residues. The germline gives CDR1 MNHEY, CDR2 SMNVEV (reference sequence). V lost 3 bases and J lost 0, with 8 bases in between. The CDR3 spells CASSLRGDQETQYF. The DNA of the CDR3 is TGTGCCAGCAGTTTGCGGGGAGACCAAGAGACCCAGTACTTC.

A remark on this clone: This CDR3 is also generated by other DNA sequences in the sample. V usage is TRBV5-1 and J usage is TRBJ2-7; 8 nucleotides align to TRBD2. This CDR3 region has 15 residues. Germline V gene sequence: CDR1 SGHRS, CDR2 YFSETQ. The trim removed 7 bases at V and 0 bases at J, leaving 9 bases unmatched. CDR3 bases: TGCGCCAGCCGGAGCGGGAGTCAGAGCTCCTACGAGCAGTACTTC. Its protein is CASRSGSQSSYEQYF.

This chain joins TRBV6-6 and TRBJ1-3, with 9 bases aligning to TRBD1. Germline CDR1 reads MNHNY; CDR2 reads SVGAGI (reference sequence). The CDR3 totals 16 residues. The J segment lost 1 base and the V segment lost 5 bases, leaving 6 bases of the junction unmatched. CDR3 in amino acids: CASSQGQGSSGNTIYF. The CDR3 coding sequence is TGTGCCAGCAGTCAGGGACAGGGATCGTCTGGAAACACCATATATTTT.

The rearrangement uses TRBV9 and TRBJ2-7, with TRBD2 matching over 14 bases. Germline CDR1 reads SGDLS; CDR2 reads YYNGEE. The length of the CDR3 is 17 residues. With 4 bases clipped from V and 5 bases from J, the junction kept 11 bases outside the gene matches. This chain's CDR3 is CASSTSVGGLAGDEQYF. DNA for the CDR3: TGTGCCAGCAGCACATCCGTAGGGGGACTAGCGGGAGACGAGCAGTACTTC.

The chain carries TRBV2 and TRBJ1-5; D is uncertain. Germline V gene sequence: CDR1 SNHLY, CDR2 FYNNEI. Trimming shortened V by 8 bases and J by 3 bases, and 11 bases separated the two germline ends. The CDR3 is made up of 13 amino acids. CDR3 nucleotides: TGTGCCAGCGACTCGGGTACCAATCAGCCCCAGCATTTT. Its protein product is CASDSGTNQPQHF.

The gene calls are TRBV5-1 and TRBJ2-5; TRBD2 aligns across 7 bases. V was clipped by 1 base and J by 3 bases; unmatched bases: 9. The CDR3 is 16 residues long. Germline V gene sequence: CDR1 SGHRS, CDR2 YFSETQ. As DNA, the CDR3 is TGCGCCAGCAGCTTGCAGCCAGCGGGGATAGAAGAGACCCAGTACTTC. Its protein product is CASSLQPAGIEETQYF. Full variable domain (rest looked up from reference TRBV5-1 and TRBJ2-5): KAGVTQTPRYLIKTRGQQVTLSCSPISGHRSVSWYQQTPGQGLQFLFEYFSETQRNKGNFPGRFSGRQFSNSRSEMNVSTLELGDSALYLCASSLQPAGIEETQYFGPGTRLLVL.

The chain combines TRBV19 with TRBJ2-5; unclear D gene. Germline V gene lookup returns CDR1 LNHDA and CDR2 SQIVND (reference sequence). This CDR3 region has 15 residues. V lost 5 bases to trimming and J lost 4 bases, with 17 bases between them. The CDR3: CASSFRNLVRETQYF. CDR3 in DNA: TGTGCCAGTAGTTTCCGAAACTTGGTTCGAGAGACCCAGTACTTC.

The chain joins TRBV7-6 to TRBJ2-1; 12 positions match TRBD2. The CDR3 length is 13 residues. The trim removed 3 bases at V and 9 bases at J, leaving 0 bases unmatched. Germline CDR1 SGHVS, CDR2 FNYEAQ. CDR3 nucleotide sequence: TGTGCCAGCAGCTTGGGACTAGCGGGTGAGCAGTTCTTC. As protein: CASSLGLAGEQFF.

This clone has a single count. This chain uses TRBV7-3 with TRBJ1-1, with a tentative D call TRBD1 (6 bases). The germline V and J ends were trimmed by 1 base and 11 bases, with 14 bases remaining between them. Per germline, CDR1 SGHTA and CDR2 FQGTGA. There are 13 residues in the CDR3. The DNA for the CDR3 is TGTGCCAGCAGCTTAAATCCAGGGGTTGGCGCTTTCTTT. Its translation is CASSLNPGVGAFF.

The V call is TRBV18, the J call TRBJ1-2; perhaps TRBD1 as D (5 bases). Trimming pared 1 base from V and 7 bases from J, leaving 16 bases between. This CDR3 is built from 15 residues. Germline CDR1 reads KGHSH; CDR2 reads LQKENI. CDR3 nucleotides: TGTGCCAGCTCACCACTCCAGGGCCAGGTTGGTGGCTACACCTTC. It is translated as CASSPLQGQVGGYTF.

This chain links TRBV12-3 or TRBV12-4 with TRBJ2-7; D possibly corresponds to TRBD1 (6 bases). The CDR3 runs 13 residues. V was cut by 3 bases and J by 1 base, with 7 bases left in between. CDR3: CASSLQGSYEQYF. In DNA, the CDR3 is TGTGCCAGCAGTTTGCAGGGGTCCTACGAGCAGTACTTC.

The rearrangement links TRBV7-2 to TRBJ2-3; no clear D. V gave up 3 bases and J gave up 5 bases, with 9 bases separating them. The CDR3 is 13 amino acids. Germline CDR1 reads SGHTA; CDR2 reads FQGNSA. DNA of the CDR3: TGTGCCAGCAGCTTGATGGAGCAAGATACGCAGTATTTT. It is translated as CASSLMEQDTQYF.

The chain couples TRBV13 to TRBJ2-3; 10 nucleotides align to TRBD2. After removal of 4 bases from V and 2 bases from J, the junction contained 9 bases not matched to a gene. Germline values: CDR1 PRHDT, CDR2 FYEKMQ (reference sequence). The CDR3 is 17 amino acids. The DNA of the CDR3 is TGTGCCAGCAGCTCCAGGACTAGCGGAGCGAACACAGATACGCAGTATTTT. Its protein is CASSSRTSGANTDTQYF.

J is TRBJ1-5 and V is TRBV2, with 9 bases lining up with TRBD1. V trimming: 6 bases; J trimming: 0 bases; junction bases outside the gene matches: 3. There are 15 residues in the CDR3. CDR1 SNHLY and CDR2 FYNNEI come from the germline V gene. CDR3 sequence reads: CASRATGGSNQPQHF. The CDR3 coding sequence is TGTGCCAGCAGAGCGACAGGGGGTAGCAATCAGCCCCAGCATTTT.

The V call is TRBV10-1, the J call TRBJ2-7, with 15 bases aligning to TRBD2. CDR1 WNHNN and CDR2 SYGVQD come from the germline V gene (reference sequence). This CDR3 is 15 amino acids long. J gave up 3 bases and V 6 bases, and 3 bases lay outside the gene matches. This CDR3 reads CASSPGLAGGYEQYF. The CDR3 nucleotides are TGCGCCAGCAGCCCGGGACTAGCGGGAGGCTACGAGCAGTACTTC.

The chain links TRBV24-1 to TRBJ2-1, with D uncertain. V was trimmed by 2 bases and J by 10 bases, leaving 8 bases between them. CDR3 size: 12 residues. The germline V gene encodes CDR1 KGHDR and CDR2 SFDVKD. The CDR3 region has the DNA TGTGCCACCAGTGATTCGGGTGGCGAGCAGTTCTTC. Its protein product is CATSDSGGEQFF.